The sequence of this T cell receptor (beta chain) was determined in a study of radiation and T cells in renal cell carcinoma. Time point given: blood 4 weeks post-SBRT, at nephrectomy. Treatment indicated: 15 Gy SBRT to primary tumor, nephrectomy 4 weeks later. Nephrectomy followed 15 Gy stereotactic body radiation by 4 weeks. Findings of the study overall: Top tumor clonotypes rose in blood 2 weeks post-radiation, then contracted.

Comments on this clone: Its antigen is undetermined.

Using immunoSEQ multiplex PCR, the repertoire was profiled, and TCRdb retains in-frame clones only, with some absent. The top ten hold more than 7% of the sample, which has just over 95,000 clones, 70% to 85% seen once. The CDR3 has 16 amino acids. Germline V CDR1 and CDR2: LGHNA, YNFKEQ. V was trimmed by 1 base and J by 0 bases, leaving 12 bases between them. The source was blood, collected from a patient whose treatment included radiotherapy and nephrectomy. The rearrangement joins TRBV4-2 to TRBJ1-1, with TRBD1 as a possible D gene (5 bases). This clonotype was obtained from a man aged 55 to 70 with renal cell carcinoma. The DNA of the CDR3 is TGTGCCAGCAGCCAAGTAGCGGGACGCTTGAACACTGAAGCTTTCTTT. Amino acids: CASSQVAGRLNTEAFF.